These 2 T cell receptor beta chains were sequenced from one sample in a study of cytomegalovirus exposure and HLA in healthy donors. 13 Jbeta primers and 60 Vbeta primers were used for the PCR. Using immunoSEQ multiplex PCR, the repertoire was profiled, and TCRdb retains in-frame clones only, with some absent. The table records 100,000 to 150,000 clones, 81% of them present only once. Material: PBMCs. These receptors all come from a man aged 18-30 years in good health and CMV-seronegative.

The chain couples TRBV5-4 to TRBJ2-7, with a weak D call TRBD2 (8 bases). Germline CDR1 SGHNT, CDR2 YYREEE (reference sequence). Trimming removed 4 bases from V and 8 bases from J, with 16 bases in between. The CDR3 has 13 amino acids. CDR3 DNA: TGTGCCAGCAGCGCGGGAGGCAGGGGGAAGCAGTACTTC. Residues: CASSAGGRGKQYF.

This clone has just a few counts. The chain combines TRBV6-5 with TRBJ2-7; D may be TRBD2 (6 bases). Germline loops: CDR1 MNHEY, CDR2 SVGAGI. The CDR3 covers 15 residues. V gave up 1 base and J gave up 2 bases, with 12 bases separating them. CDR3 amino acids: CASSYLGTLPYEQYF. CDR3 in DNA: TGTGCCAGCAGTTACTTGGGGACTCTTCCCTACGAGCAGTACTTC.